The table lists the clone carrying this T cell receptor (beta chain) with a few counts. The target antigen is unknown. Sample-barcoded 5' priming and a J-beta primer mix drove a second PCR of about 6 to 12 cycles. Sequencing yielded, for each sample, at least 2.5 million paired-end reads carrying CDR3. TCRdb re-analysed the 5' RACE reads in MiXCR, keeping a single row per CDR3 protein. Of fewer than 900,000 distinct CDR3 sequences listed, 45% to 50% are singletons. These data come from a study of blood T cells in healthy people across ages. Whole-study findings and limits: Age advanced and TCR beta diversity per million T cells fell, roughly linearly.

The material sequenced was blood. This receptor was obtained from a woman aged 55 to 70 in good health.

The CDR3 region is CASSQIREETQYF. The DNA of the CDR3 is TGTGCCAGCAGCCAGATCCGGGAAGAGACCCAGTACTTC. J is TRBJ2-5 and V is TRBV7-2, with D unclear. The V end was cut by 5 bases, the J end by 3 bases, with 10 bases between. This CDR3 is built from 13 residues. The germline V gene encodes CDR1 SGHTA and CDR2 FQGNSA. Full variable domain (rest looked up from reference TRBV7-2 and TRBJ2-5): GAGVSQSPSNKVTEKGKDVELRCDPISGHTALYWYRQSLGQGLEFLIYFQGNSAPDKSGLPSDRFSAERTGGSVSTLTIQRTQQEDSAVYLCASSQIREETQYFGPGTRLLVL.